Detailed here is one TCR beta chain. Its antigen is as yet unknown. The data stem from a study of a mutant IDH1 vaccine in newly diagnosed glioma. Here immunoSEQ multiplex PCR was the method, and the copy in TCRdb shows in-frame clones only, minus some. This table holds some 130,000 clones, about 80% found once. Germline CDR1 reads SQVTM; CDR2 reads ANQGSEA. This CDR3 has 15 amino acids. J lost 7 bases, V lost 2 bases, and 11 bases had no gene match. Time point given: week 11, during vaccination. In every dose of vaccine, 300 ug of mutant IDH1 20-mer peptide was given alongside topical imiquimod. The study enrolled donors with new WHO grade 3 or 4 IDH1-mutant, ATRX-lost astrocytomas.

The chain carries TRBV29-1 and TRBJ2-1; the match to TRBD2 covers 7 bases. The sample here was PBMCs, taken from a glioma patient whose treatment included an IDH1 peptide vaccine. This TCR derives from a middle-aged man with glioma. This CDR3 is CSVETRTGGGNEQFF. CDR3 coding DNA: TGCAGCGTTGAAACCCGGACTGGCGGGGGTAATGAGCAGTTCTTC.